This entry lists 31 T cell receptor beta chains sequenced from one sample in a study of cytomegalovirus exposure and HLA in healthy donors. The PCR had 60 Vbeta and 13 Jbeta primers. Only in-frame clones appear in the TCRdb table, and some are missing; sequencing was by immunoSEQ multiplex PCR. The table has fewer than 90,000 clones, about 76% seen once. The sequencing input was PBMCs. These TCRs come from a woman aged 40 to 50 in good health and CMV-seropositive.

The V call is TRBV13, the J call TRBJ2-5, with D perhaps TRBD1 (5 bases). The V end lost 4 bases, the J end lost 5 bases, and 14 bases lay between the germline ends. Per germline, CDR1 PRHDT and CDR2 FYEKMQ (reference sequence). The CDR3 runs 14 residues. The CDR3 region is CASSSLRARETQYF. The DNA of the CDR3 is TGTGCCAGCAGCTCGCTCAGGGCGCGCGAGACCCAGTACTTC. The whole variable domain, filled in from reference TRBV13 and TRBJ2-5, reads AAGVIQSPRHLIKEKRETATLKCYPIPRHDTVYWYQQGPGQDPQFLISFYEKMQSDKGSIPDRFSAQQFSDYHSELNMSSLELGDSALYFCASSSLRARETQYFGPGTRLLVL.

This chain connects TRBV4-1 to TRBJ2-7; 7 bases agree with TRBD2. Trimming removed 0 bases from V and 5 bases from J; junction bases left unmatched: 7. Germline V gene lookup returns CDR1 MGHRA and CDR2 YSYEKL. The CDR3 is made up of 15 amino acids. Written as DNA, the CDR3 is TGCGCCAGCAGCCAAGATCTGGGGACTACTCACGAGCAGTACTTC. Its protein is CASSQDLGTTHEQYF.

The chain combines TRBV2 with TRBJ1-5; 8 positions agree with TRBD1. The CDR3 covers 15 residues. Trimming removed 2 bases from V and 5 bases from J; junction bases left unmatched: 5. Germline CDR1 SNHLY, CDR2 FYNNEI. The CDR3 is CASSEHGQGDQPQHF. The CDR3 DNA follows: TGTGCCAGCAGTGAACATGGACAGGGCGATCAGCCCCAGCATTTT.

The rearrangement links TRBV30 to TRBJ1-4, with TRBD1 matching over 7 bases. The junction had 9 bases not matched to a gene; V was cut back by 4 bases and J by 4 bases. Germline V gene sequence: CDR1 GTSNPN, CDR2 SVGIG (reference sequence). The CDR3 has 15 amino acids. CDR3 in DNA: TGTGCCTGGAATTCCCGGGACAGTTTTAATGAAAAACTGTTTTTT. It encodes CAWNSRDSFNEKLFF.

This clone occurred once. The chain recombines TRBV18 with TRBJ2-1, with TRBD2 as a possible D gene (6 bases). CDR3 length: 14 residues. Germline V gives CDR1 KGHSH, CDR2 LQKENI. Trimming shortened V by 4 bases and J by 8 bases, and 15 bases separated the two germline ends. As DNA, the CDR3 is TGTGCCAGCTCACTCGTTGGAGGCGGGGATGAGCAGTTCTTC. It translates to CASSLVGGGDEQFF. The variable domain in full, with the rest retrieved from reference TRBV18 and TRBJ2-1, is NAGVMQNPRHLVRRRGQEARLRCSPMKGHSHVYWYRQLPEEGLKFMVYLQKENIIDESGMPKERFSAEFPKEGPSILRIQQVVRGDSAAYFCASSLVGGGDEQFFGPGTRLTVL.

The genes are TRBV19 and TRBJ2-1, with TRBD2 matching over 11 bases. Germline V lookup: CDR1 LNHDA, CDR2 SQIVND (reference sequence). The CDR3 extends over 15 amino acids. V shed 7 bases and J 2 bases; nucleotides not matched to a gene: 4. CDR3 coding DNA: TGTGCCAGTACCCATAGCGGGAGGGCCTACAATGAGCAGTTCTTC. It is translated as CASTHSGRAYNEQFF.

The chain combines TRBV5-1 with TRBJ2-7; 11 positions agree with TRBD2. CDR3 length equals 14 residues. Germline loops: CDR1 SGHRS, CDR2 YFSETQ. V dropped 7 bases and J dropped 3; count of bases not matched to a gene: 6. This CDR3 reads CASDDGTSGYEQYF. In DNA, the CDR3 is TGCGCCAGCGACGACGGGACTAGCGGCTACGAGCAGTACTTC.

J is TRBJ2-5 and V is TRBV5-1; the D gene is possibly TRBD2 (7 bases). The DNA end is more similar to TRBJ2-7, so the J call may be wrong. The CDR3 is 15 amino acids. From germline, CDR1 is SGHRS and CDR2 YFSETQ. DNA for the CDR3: TGCGCCAGCAGCGGGGGGGCTAGCGGTCCCTACGAGCAGTACTTC. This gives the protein CASSGGASGPYEQYF.

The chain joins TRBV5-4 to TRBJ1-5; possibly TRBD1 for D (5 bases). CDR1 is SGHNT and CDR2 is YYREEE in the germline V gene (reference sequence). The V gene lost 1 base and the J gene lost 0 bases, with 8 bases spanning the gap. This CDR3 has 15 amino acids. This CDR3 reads CASSLWGYSNQPQHF. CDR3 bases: TGTGCCAGCAGCTTGTGGGGCTATAGCAATCAGCCCCAGCATTTT.

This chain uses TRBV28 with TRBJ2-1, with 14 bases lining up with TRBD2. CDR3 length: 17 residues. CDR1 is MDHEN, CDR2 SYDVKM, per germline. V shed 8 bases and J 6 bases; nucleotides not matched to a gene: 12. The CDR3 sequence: CASFSKPGLAGVNEQFF. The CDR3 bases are TGTGCCAGCTTCTCGAAGCCGGGACTAGCGGGGGTCAATGAGCAGTTCTTC.

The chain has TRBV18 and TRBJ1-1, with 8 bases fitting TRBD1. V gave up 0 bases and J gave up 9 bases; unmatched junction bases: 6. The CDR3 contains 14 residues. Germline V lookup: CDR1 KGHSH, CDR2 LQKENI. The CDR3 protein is CASSPPRGQVQAFF. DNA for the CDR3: TGTGCCAGCTCACCACCGAGGGGACAGGTCCAAGCTTTCTTT.

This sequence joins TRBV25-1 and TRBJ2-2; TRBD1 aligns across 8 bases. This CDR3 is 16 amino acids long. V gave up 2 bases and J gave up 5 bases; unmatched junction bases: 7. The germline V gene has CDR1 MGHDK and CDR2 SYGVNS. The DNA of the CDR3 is TGTGCCAGCAGTGAAGTGAGGACAGGGCGTACCGGGGAGCTGTTTTTT. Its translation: CASSEVRTGRTGELFF.

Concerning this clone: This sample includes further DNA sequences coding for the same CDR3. The CDR3 here is CASTLTQGVSRQYF. CDR3 sequence (DNA): TGTGCCAGCACCCTTACACAGGGAGTGAGTCGGCAGTACTTC. The chain joins TRBV6-5 to TRBJ2-7; maybe TRBD1 (6 bases). CDR1 is MNHEY and CDR2 is SVGAGI in the germline V gene. V lost 7 bases to trimming and J lost 9 bases, with 22 bases between them. The CDR3 spans 14 residues.

CDR3 protein: CASSLAPDTGPQHF. The CDR3 DNA reads as TGTGCCAGCAGCTTGGCGCCGGACACGGGGCCCCAGCATTTT. This sequence joins TRBV5-4 and TRBJ1-5; D may be TRBD1 (5 bases). Germline lookup yields CDR1 SGHNT and CDR2 YYREEE (reference sequence). Trimming removed 0 bases at V and 9 bases at J, with 13 bases between. The CDR3 runs to 14 residues.

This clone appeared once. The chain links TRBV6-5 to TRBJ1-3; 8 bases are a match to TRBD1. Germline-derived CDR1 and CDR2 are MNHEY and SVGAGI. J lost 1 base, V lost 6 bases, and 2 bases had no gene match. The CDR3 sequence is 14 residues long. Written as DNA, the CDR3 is TGTGCCAGCAGGACAGGGGAGTCTGGAAACACCATATATTTT. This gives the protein CASRTGESGNTIYF.

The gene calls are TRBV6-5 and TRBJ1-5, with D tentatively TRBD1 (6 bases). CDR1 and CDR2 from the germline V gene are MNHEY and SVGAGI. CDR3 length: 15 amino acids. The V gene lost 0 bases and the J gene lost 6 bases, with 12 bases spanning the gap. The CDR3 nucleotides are TGTGCCAGCAGTTACTCGAGTCAGGGGAGTCAGCCCCAGCATTTT. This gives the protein CASSYSSQGSQPQHF.

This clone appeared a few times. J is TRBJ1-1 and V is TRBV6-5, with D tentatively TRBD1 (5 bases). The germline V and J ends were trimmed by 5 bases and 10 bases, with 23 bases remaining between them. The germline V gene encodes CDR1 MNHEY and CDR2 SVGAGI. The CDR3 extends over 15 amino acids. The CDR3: CASSGTRYLGDGAFF. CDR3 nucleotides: TGTGCCAGCAGTGGTACTCGATATCTAGGGGATGGAGCTTTCTTT.

The CDR3 is CASSPTQGVAGYTF. The CDR3, as DNA: TGTGCCAGCAGCCCGACGCAGGGGGTAGCTGGCTACACCTTC. The V call is TRBV5-4, the J call TRBJ1-2; 7 bases match TRBD1. CDR1 and CDR2 from the germline V gene are SGHNT and YYREEE (reference sequence). J gave up 7 bases and V 4 bases, and 10 bases lay outside the gene matches. The CDR3 has 14 residues.

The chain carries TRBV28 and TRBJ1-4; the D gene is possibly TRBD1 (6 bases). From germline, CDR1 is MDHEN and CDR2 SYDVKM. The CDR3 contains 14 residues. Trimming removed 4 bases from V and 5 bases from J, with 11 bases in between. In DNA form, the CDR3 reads TGTGCCAGCAGTTCGCAACAGGGAAATGAAAAACTGTTTTTT. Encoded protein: CASSSQQGNEKLFF.

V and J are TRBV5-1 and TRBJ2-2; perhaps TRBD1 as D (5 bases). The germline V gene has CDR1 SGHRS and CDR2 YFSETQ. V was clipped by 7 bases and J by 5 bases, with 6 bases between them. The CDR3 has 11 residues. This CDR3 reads CASRQTGELFF. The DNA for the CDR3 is TGCGCCAGCCGACAGACCGGGGAGCTGTTTTTT.

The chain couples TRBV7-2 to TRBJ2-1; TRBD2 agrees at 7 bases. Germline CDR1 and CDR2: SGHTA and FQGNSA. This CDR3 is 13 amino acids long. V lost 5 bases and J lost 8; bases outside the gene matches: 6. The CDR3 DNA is TGTGCCAGCAGCCCCAGACTAGCCTATGAGCAGTTCTTC. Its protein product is CASSPRLAYEQFF.

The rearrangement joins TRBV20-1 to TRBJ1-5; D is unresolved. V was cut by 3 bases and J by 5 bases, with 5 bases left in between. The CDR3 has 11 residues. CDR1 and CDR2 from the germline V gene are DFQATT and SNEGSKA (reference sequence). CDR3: CSASSDQPQHF. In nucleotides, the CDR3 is TGCAGTGCTAGTTCTGATCAGCCCCAGCATTTT.

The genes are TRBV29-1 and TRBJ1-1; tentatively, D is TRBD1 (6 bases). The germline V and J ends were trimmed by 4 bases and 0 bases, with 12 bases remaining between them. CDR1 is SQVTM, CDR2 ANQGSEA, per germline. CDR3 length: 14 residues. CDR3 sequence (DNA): TGCAGCGTTGTCATCTCAGGGGTGAACACTGAAGCTTTCTTT. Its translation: CSVVISGVNTEAFF.

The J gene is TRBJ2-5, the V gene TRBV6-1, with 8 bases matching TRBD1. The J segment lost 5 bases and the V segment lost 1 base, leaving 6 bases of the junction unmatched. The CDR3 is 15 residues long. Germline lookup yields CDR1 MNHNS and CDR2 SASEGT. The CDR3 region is CASSEGRTGYETQYF. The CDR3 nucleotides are TGTGCCAGCAGTGAAGGAAGGACAGGGTATGAGACCCAGTACTTC.

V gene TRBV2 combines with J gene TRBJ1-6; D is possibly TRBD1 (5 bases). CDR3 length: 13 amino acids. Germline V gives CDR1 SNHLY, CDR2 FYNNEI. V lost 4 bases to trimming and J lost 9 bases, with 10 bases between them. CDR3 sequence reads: CASSAREGSPLHF. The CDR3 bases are TGTGCCAGCAGTGCCAGGGAAGGTTCACCCCTCCACTTT.

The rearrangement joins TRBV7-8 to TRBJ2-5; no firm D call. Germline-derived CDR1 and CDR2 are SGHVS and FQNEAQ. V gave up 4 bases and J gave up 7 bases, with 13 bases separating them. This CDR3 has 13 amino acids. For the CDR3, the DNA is TGTGCCAGCAGCTCGTCAGGTCCTGGGACCCAGTACTTC. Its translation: CASSSSGPGTQYF.

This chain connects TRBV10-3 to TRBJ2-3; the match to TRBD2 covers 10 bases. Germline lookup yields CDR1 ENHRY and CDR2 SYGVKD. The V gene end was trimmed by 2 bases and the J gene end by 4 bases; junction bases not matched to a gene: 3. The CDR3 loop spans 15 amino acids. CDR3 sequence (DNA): TGTGCCATCAGTGAGAGCGGGAGGGCGGCAGATACGCAGTATTTT. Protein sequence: CAISESGRAADTQYF.

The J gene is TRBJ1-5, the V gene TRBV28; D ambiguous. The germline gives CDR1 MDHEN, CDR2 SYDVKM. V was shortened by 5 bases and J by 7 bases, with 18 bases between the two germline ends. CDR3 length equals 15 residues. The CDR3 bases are TGTGCCAGCAGTCAAAGCCCGGCGGGAGGGCAGCCCCAGCATTTT. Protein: CASSQSPAGGQPQHF.

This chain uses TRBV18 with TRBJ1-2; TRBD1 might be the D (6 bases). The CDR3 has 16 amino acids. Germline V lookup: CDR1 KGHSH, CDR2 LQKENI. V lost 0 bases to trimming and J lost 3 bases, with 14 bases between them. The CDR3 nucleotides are TGTGCCAGCTCACCACCGGCTGGGGCAGGGGACTATGGCTACACCTTC. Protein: CASSPPAGAGDYGYTF.

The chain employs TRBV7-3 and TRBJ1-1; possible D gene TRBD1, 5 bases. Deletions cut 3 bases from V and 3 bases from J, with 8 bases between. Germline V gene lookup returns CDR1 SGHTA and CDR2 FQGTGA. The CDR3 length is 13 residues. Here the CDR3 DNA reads TGTGCCAGCAGCTTGCAGGGATACACTGAAGCTTTCTTT. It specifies CASSLQGYTEAFF. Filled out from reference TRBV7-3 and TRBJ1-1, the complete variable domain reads GAGVSQTPSNKVTEKGKYVELRCDPISGHTALYWYRQSLGQGPEFLIYFQGTGAADDSGLPNDRFFAVRPEGSVSTLKIQRTERGDSAVYLCASSLQGYTEAFFGQGTRLTVV.

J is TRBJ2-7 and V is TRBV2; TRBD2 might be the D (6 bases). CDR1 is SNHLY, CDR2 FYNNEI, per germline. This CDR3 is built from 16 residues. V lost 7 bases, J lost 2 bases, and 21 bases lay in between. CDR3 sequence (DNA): TGTGCCAGCATCATTTCCCTCGGCGGGATCACCTACGAGCAGTACTTC. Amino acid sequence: CASIISLGGITYEQYF. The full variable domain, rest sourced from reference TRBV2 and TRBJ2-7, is EPEVTQTPSHQVTQMGQEVILRCVPISNHLYFYWYRQILGQKVEFLVSFYNNEISEKSEIFDDQFSVERPDGSNFTLKIRSTKLEDSAMYFCASIISLGGITYEQYFGPGTRLTVT.